This T cell receptor (beta chain) was sequenced during a study of blood T cells in healthy people across ages. Collection of 8.5 to 10 milliliters of peripheral blood was performed for each donor. The study, taken as a whole, reports: PBMCs went unsorted, and a conclusive naive versus antigen-experienced comparison was therefore prevented.

Together with a sample-barcoded 5' primer, a J-beta primer mix was included in a second PCR lasting about 7 to 12 cycles. TCRdb fed the 5' RACE reads into MiXCR, producing one record per CDR3 protein. Among hundreds of thousands of distinct CDR3 sequences, 40% to 65% were seen once, and the ten largest hold around an eighth. Germline V CDR1 and CDR2: LGHNA, YSLEER. The CDR3 is made up of 13 amino acids. A note on this clonotype: Its antigen is undetermined.

The TCR originated in a woman aged 80 or older in good health. V and J are TRBV4-3 and TRBJ2-5; D is ambiguous. The J call may be wrong; the DNA end is better matched by TRBJ2-7. Sequencing input: blood. Here the CDR3 DNA reads TGCGCCAGCAGCCAAGATCGTCCTAGCGAGCAGTACTTC. This codes for CASSQDRPSEQYF.